This T cell receptor beta chain was sequenced during a study of blood T cells in healthy people across ages. Germline V gene data show CDR1 as SGHTA and CDR2 as FQGNSA. V was clipped by 1 base and J by 9 bases; unmatched bases: 9. This CDR3 is 16 amino acids long. With a J-beta primer mix and a sample-barcoded 5' primer, a second PCR ran about 7 to 12 cycles. TCRdb independently ran MiXCR on the 5' RACE reads; one entry per CDR3 protein. The sample has about 1.5 million distinct CDR3 sequences; 42% are singletons. Whole-study results and caveats: Age brought a roughly linear fall in TCR beta diversity measured per million T cells.

In the case of this clonotype: Its antigen remains unknown.

The receptor was derived from a woman aged 18 to 35 in good health. The chain couples TRBV7-2 to TRBJ1-6; 7 bases match TRBD1. The sequencing sample was made of blood. CDR3 in amino acids: CASSLVGQGVVSPLHF. The CDR3 DNA follows: TGTGCCAGCAGCTTAGTTGGGCAGGGGGTAGTTTCACCCCTCCACTTT.